This T cell receptor beta chain was captured in a study of T-cell reconstitution after alpha-beta-depleted transplantation in children. Study-level findings and limits: Newly produced T cells mostly accounted for T-cell counts and diversity one year post-transplant. In some patients, recipient T cells and intrathymic progenitors surviving conditioning explained high day-60 diversity. It was reported that alpha-beta T cells came from several hundred expanded graft clones (about two months after transplant).

It was with unique molecular identifiers that the TCRbeta library was prepared. MiXCR was run by TCRdb on the PCR reads, yielding one entry per CDR3 protein. The sample lists 750,000 to 950,000 distinct CDR3 sequences; under 20% were seen once. This clonotype has just a few counts. The antigen remains unidentified. Here the sequenced sample was PBMCs, mostly from graft donor cells, taken 360 days after TCRalphabeta/CD19-depleted stem cell transplant. The origin of this receptor is a male patient between 10 and 17 years old who had a stem cell transplant for acute lymphoblastic leukemia, so the T cells may come from the graft donor.

CDR3 in DNA: TGTGCCAGCAGCCAAGAGGTCCCCTACGAGCAGTACTTC. Translated, it gives CASSQEVPYEQYF. The J gene is TRBJ2-7, the V gene TRBV14; D unclear. CDR1 and CDR2 (germline): SGHDN, FVKESK. The CDR3 length is 13 residues. Trimming shortened V by 0 bases and J by 2 bases, and 5 bases separated the two germline ends.